Listed below are T cell receptor beta chains from one sample, sequenced in a study of shared clonotypes between healthy human individuals. Profiling relied on immunoSEQ multiplex PCR, and the TCRdb table lists in-frame clones only, not all of them. The data show about 1 million clones, around 75% seen once. The source material was memory CD4+ T cells sorted from blood. These receptors were obtained from a man aged 18 to 29 in good health. Each CDR3 is given with its conserved first and last residue. The size field is filled for only some rows; it gives once, few, many or a size class.

V gene: TRBV6-1; J gene: TRBJ1-5; clone size: -; CDR3 protein: CASRREFNQPQHF
V gene: TRBV19; J gene: TRBJ1-5; clone size: -; CDR3 protein: CASSLAQGTNQPQHF
V gene: TRBV5-4; J gene: TRBJ2-7; clone size: -; CDR3 protein: CASSPTLGHEQYF
V gene: TRBV28; J gene: TRBJ1-2; clone size: -; CDR3 protein: CASSGSTGGSNYGYTF
V gene: TRBV9; J gene: TRBJ2-7; clone size: -; CDR3 protein: CASSRDYGDYEQYF
V gene: TRBV7-2; J gene: TRBJ2-7; clone size: once; CDR3 protein: CASREKSAGSAYEQYF
V gene: TRBV27; J gene: TRBJ1-5; clone size: -; CDR3 protein: CASALDRDTVQPQHF
V gene: TRBV18; J gene: TRBJ2-1; clone size: once; CDR3 protein: CASSPPVTSNEQFF
V gene: TRBV2; J gene: TRBJ2-5; clone size: -; CDR3 protein: CASSGTVAGGGETQYF
V gene: TRBV6-1; J gene: TRBJ2-7; clone size: -; CDR3 protein: CASRDSWVEQYF
V gene: TRBV4-1; J gene: TRBJ1-1; clone size: -; CDR3 protein: CASSQDPRDNGRREAFF
V gene: TRBV6-5; J gene: TRBJ1-6; clone size: -; CDR3 protein: CASSRDRVSPLHF
V gene: TRBV30; J gene: TRBJ1-3; clone size: few; CDR3 protein: CARTQAAGNTIYF
V gene: TRBV18; J gene: TRBJ2-7; clone size: -; CDR3 protein: CASSPYEGEQYF
V gene: TRBV2; J gene: TRBJ2-5; clone size: -; CDR3 protein: CASSEALQDTEETQYF
V gene: TRBV6-1; J gene: TRBJ1-5; clone size: -; CDR3 protein: CASRGTGTFDQPQHF
V gene: TRBV5-6; J gene: TRBJ2-1; clone size: -; CDR3 protein: CASVRSGAYNEQFF
V gene: TRBV19; J gene: TRBJ1-3; clone size: few; CDR3 protein: CASSIGLSGNTIYF
V gene: TRBV4-1; J gene: TRBJ2-7; clone size: -; CDR3 protein: CASSLRQGEGEQYF
V gene: TRBV15; J gene: TRBJ1-2; clone size: once; CDR3 protein: CATSSDTGSYGYTF
V gene: TRBV23-1; J gene: TRBJ1-1; clone size: -; CDR3 protein: CASTLARLAFF
V gene: TRBV6-6; J gene: -; clone size: -; CDR3 protein: CASRPGVQSYEQYF
V gene: TRBV27; J gene: TRBJ2-3; clone size: -; CDR3 protein: CASRTGATDTQYF
V gene: TRBV7-9; J gene: TRBJ1-2; clone size: -; CDR3 protein: CASSPRGQGPRYGYTF
V gene: TRBV5-1; J gene: TRBJ2-7; clone size: -; CDR3 protein: CASAPTGSSYEQYF
V gene: TRBV28; J gene: TRBJ1-1; clone size: once; CDR3 protein: CASSSTGAGNTEAFF
V gene: TRBV5-1; J gene: TRBJ1-1; clone size: -; CDR3 protein: CASSLVSRTGEAFF
V gene: TRBV10-1; J gene: TRBJ2-1; clone size: -; CDR3 protein: CASSGNRGYYNEQFF
V gene: TRBV19; J gene: TRBJ1-2; clone size: -; CDR3 protein: CASSITPVSGGYTF
V gene: TRBV20-1; J gene: TRBJ2-7; clone size: -; CDR3 protein: CSATGQAWTYF
V gene: TRBV28; J gene: TRBJ2-1; clone size: -; CDR3 protein: CASSLQGLRSYNEQFF
V gene: TRBV5-6; J gene: TRBJ2-5; clone size: once; CDR3 protein: CASSLVNWDEDF
V gene: TRBV7-2; J gene: TRBJ2-1; clone size: -; CDR3 protein: CASSLTSGYNEQFF
V gene: TRBV27; J gene: TRBJ2-1; clone size: -; CDR3 protein: CASSSLAGAGNEQFF
V gene: TRBV11-2; J gene: TRBJ2-7; clone size: many; CDR3 protein: CASSLARGQGGYEQYF
V gene: TRBV15; J gene: TRBJ2-7; clone size: -; CDR3 protein: CATSRRGGQTGSHEQYF
V gene: TRBV4-1; J gene: TRBJ2-7; clone size: few; CDR3 protein: CASSQSETAGQYEQYF
V gene: TRBV18; J gene: TRBJ2-2; clone size: many; CDR3 protein: CASSSGQTYTGELFF
V gene: TRBV5-8; J gene: TRBJ2-5; clone size: -; CDR3 protein: CASSGGQQETQYF
V gene: TRBV13; J gene: TRBJ2-5; clone size: -; CDR3 protein: CASSSILASGTQETQYF
V gene: TRBV5-1; J gene: TRBJ2-1; clone size: -; CDR3 protein: CASSLRDPTYNEQFF
V gene: TRBV19; J gene: TRBJ2-1; clone size: -; CDR3 protein: CASSIGVSRDSEQFF